This entry is about one T cell receptor beta chain. Germline V CDR1 and CDR2: SGHTA, FQGNSA. The CDR3 spans 17 residues. V shed 4 bases and J 0 bases; nucleotides not matched to a gene: 11. The source of the sample is a study of shared clonotypes between healthy human individuals. Repertoires were generated with immunoSEQ multiplex PCR, while TCRdb's copy carries only in-frame clones and drops some. The table includes fewer than 1.8 million clones, 98% detected once. This receptor was identified in a man under 40 in good health. Sequencing input: naive CD4+ T cells sorted from blood. Noted subset: CD45RA+ positively selected. The chain uses TRBV7-2 and TRBJ1-1, with 7 bases matching TRBD1. CDR3 in amino acids: CASSSTNTGVVNTEAFF. CDR3 coding DNA: TGTGCCAGCAGCTCAACCAATACAGGGGTTGTGAACACTGAAGCTTTCTTT.